These 9 T cell receptor beta chains were all obtained from the same sample, sequenced in a study of cytomegalovirus exposure and HLA in healthy donors. Researchers ran the PCR with 60 Vbeta and 13 Jbeta primers. Measured with immunoSEQ multiplex PCR; TCRdb has only the in-frame clones, and not every one. The sample records roughly 150,000 clones, about four fifths being singletons. Sequenced: PBMCs. The receptors derive from a man aged 25-45 years in good health and CMV-seronegative.

The chain has TRBV7-8 and TRBJ1-5; D is uncertain. CDR1 is SGHVS and CDR2 is FQNEAQ in the germline V gene. The CDR3 spans 16 residues. V lost 1 base, J lost 3 bases, and 13 bases lay in between. CDR3 loop: CASSLGVGVFNQPQHF. The CDR3 region has the DNA TGTGCCAGCAGCTTAGGAGTCGGGGTCTTCAATCAGCCCCAGCATTTT.

The gene calls are TRBV10-2 and TRBJ2-3; 8 bases are shared with TRBD2. V dropped 7 bases and J dropped 4; count of bases not matched to a gene: 10. Germline-derived CDR1 and CDR2 are WSHSY and SAAADI. This CDR3 region has 15 residues. CDR3 amino acids: CASKSSGGYPDTQYF. CDR3 DNA: TGCGCCAGCAAGTCGAGCGGGGGTTACCCAGATACGCAGTATTTT.

J is TRBJ1-2 and V is TRBV18; 7 bases line up with TRBD1. V shed 1 base and J 0 bases; nucleotides not matched to a gene: 2. The CDR3 totals 15 residues. Germline loops: CDR1 KGHSH, CDR2 LQKENI. This CDR3 reads CASSPRQGANYGYTF. CDR3 bases: TGTGCCAGCTCACCACGGCAGGGGGCTAACTATGGCTACACCTTC. The complete variable domain, with remaining parts taken from reference TRBV18 and TRBJ1-2, reads NAGVMQNPRHLVRRRGQEARLRCSPMKGHSHVYWYRQLPEEGLKFMVYLQKENIIDESGMPKERFSAEFPKEGPSILRIQQVVRGDSAAYFCASSPRQGANYGYTFGSGTRLTVV.

This chain uses TRBV5-5 with TRBJ1-5; TRBD1 matches at 7 bases. Germline lookup yields CDR1 SGHKS and CDR2 YYEKEE (reference sequence). V lost 4 bases to trimming and J lost 5 bases; unmatched junction nucleotides: 18. This CDR3 has 18 amino acids. CDR3 in amino acids: CASSPGGRSGFGDQPQHF. In DNA, the CDR3 is TGTGCCAGCAGCCCAGGGGGTCGGTCGGGGTTCGGGGATCAGCCCCAGCATTTT.

The CDR3 loop is CASSSGGGSYEQYF. The CDR3 DNA reads TGTGCCAGCAGTTCCGGCGGTGGGTCCTACGAGCAGTACTTC. The chain employs TRBV27 and TRBJ2-7; D unresolved. Trimming removed 4 bases from V and 1 base from J, with 11 bases in between. Germline V gene data show CDR1 as MNHEY and CDR2 as SMNVEV (reference sequence). The CDR3 extends over 14 amino acids.

The V and J genes are TRBV29-1 and TRBJ1-1; the D is unclear. V lost 0 bases, J lost 1 base, and 9 bases lay in between. The CDR3 extends over 14 amino acids. Germline assignment: CDR1 SQVTM and CDR2 ANQGSEA. CDR3 loop: CSVEEGSKNTEAFF. The CDR3, as DNA: TGCAGCGTTGAAGAGGGGAGCAAGAACACTGAAGCTTTCTTT.

This chain connects TRBV9 to TRBJ2-2; D ambiguous. Per the germline V gene, CDR1 is SGDLS and CDR2 is YYNGEE. This CDR3 contains 16 residues. V was pared by 3 bases and J by 5 bases, with 17 bases between. In DNA, the CDR3 is TGTGCCAGCAGCGCAAAGAACACTTTGAGGACCGGGGAGCTGTTTTTT. Encoded protein: CASSAKNTLRTGELFF.

The chain has TRBV11-3 and TRBJ2-4, with a tentative D call TRBD1 (6 bases). The CDR3 contains 14 residues. V was clipped by 3 bases and J by 6 bases, with 12 bases between them. CDR1 SGHNT and CDR2 YENEEA come from the germline V gene. CDR3 coding DNA: TGTGCCAGCAGCTTGTCACAGGGCCCAAACATTCAGTACTTC. Its translation is CASSLSQGPNIQYF.

This clone has just one count. The chain joins TRBV5-1 to TRBJ1-6; TRBD1 matches 9 bases. The V segment lost 4 bases and the J segment 9 bases; nucleotides outside the gene matches: 8. The germline gives CDR1 SGHRS, CDR2 YFSETQ. The CDR3 consists of 15 residues. The CDR3 spells CASSTRTGEISPLHF. The CDR3 region has the DNA TGCGCCAGCAGCACCAGGACAGGGGAGATTTCACCCCTCCACTTT.